Below are 22 T cell receptor beta chains sequenced from a single sample in a study of shared clonotypes between healthy human individuals (dated by TCRdb to the early 2020s). The library was built by means of the immunoSEQ multiplex PCR assay. As stored in TCRdb, this immuneACCESS dataset retains in-frame rearrangements with V and J assigned. A fraction of the clones does not appear; measured against another copy, unresolved V genes explain less than half of the discrepancy, and the remainder lacks a known reason. The sample table holds roughly 76,000 clones, of which 62% were seen once. Around 50% of the sample comes from the top ten. Sequenced: memory CD8+ T cells sorted from blood. The sample's cell subset or site label, in plain terms: CD45RO+ cells pooled with CCR7-negative TemRA cells. The receptors originated from a man aged 25 to 45 in good health.

V gene TRBV7-2 combines with J gene TRBJ2-1; D is ambiguous. V lost 10 bases and J lost 8, with 18 bases in between. The CDR3 loop spans 13 amino acids. Germline lookup yields CDR1 SGHTA and CDR2 FQGNSA. The CDR3 protein is CATLYGVFDEQFF. CDR3 bases: TGTGCCACCTTATATGGGGTATTCGATGAGCAGTTCTTC.

V gene TRBV4-1 combines with J gene TRBJ1-1, with unresolved D. V was pared by 1 base and J by 6 bases, with 9 bases between. The length of the CDR3 is 13 residues. Germline V lookup: CDR1 MGHRA, CDR2 YSYEKL. The DNA for the CDR3 is TGCGCCAGCAGCCAAGTGGGGTTGGCTGAAGCTTTCTTT. As protein: CASSQVGLAEAFF.

This clone has only one observation. The chain recombines TRBV13 with TRBJ2-3, with D possibly TRBD1 on 5 matching bases. Trimming took off 5 bases at V and 2 bases at J, with 14 bases between the two ends. The CDR3 runs 15 residues. The germline CDR1 and CDR2 sequences are PRHDT and FYEKMQ (reference sequence). CDR3 in amino acids: CASSPVQGNTDTQYF. For the CDR3, the DNA is TGTGCCAGCAGCCCGGTCCAGGGAAACACAGATACGCAGTATTTT. The whole variable domain, remainder taken from reference TRBV13 and TRBJ2-3, is AAGVIQSPRHLIKEKRETATLKCYPIPRHDTVYWYQQGPGQDPQFLISFYEKMQSDKGSIPDRFSAQQFSDYHSELNMSSLELGDSALYFCASSPVQGNTDTQYFGPGTRLTVL.

Relative to its sample, this clone is medium-sized. At the DNA level, this CDR3 is encoded by other sequences in the same sample as well. The chain employs TRBV28 and TRBJ2-7, with D perhaps matching TRBD1 (5 bases). The CDR3 extends over 18 amino acids. CDR1 and CDR2 from the germline V gene are MDHEN and SYDVKM. Trimming pared 4 bases from V and 2 bases from J, leaving 24 bases between. The CDR3 sequence is CASSSALTQAPLTYEQYF. DNA of the CDR3: TGTGCCAGCAGTTCTGCCCTCACACAGGCGCCACTCACCTACGAGCAGTACTTC.

This clone showed up many times. The rearrangement links TRBV28 to TRBJ1-2; D not resolved. Germline assignment: CDR1 MDHEN and CDR2 SYDVKM. V gave up 6 bases and J gave up 3 bases, with 8 bases separating them. The CDR3 extends over 12 amino acids. The CDR3 region has the DNA TGTGCCAGCAGGACGGCGGACTATGGCTACACCTTC. Translated, it gives CASRTADYGYTF.

This clone was detected only once. In the same sample, other DNA sequences code for this CDR3. The chain uses TRBV27 and TRBJ2-7, with TRBD2 identical over 12 bases. Germline-derived CDR1 and CDR2 are MNHEY and SMNVEV (reference sequence). Trimming removed 0 bases from V and 3 bases from J; junction bases left unmatched: 0. The CDR3 consists of 15 residues. CDR3 in amino acids: CASSLSTSGSYEQYF. In nucleotides, the CDR3 is TGTGCCAGCAGTTTATCGACTAGCGGGAGCTACGAGCAGTACTTC.

This clone occurred once. The V and J genes are TRBV10-1 and TRBJ2-3, with 7 bases lining up with TRBD1. The CDR3 runs 13 residues. Germline V lookup: CDR1 WNHNN, CDR2 SYGVQD (reference sequence). V shed 6 bases, J shed 6 bases, and the junction held 6 bases outside the gene matches. This CDR3 is CASRDRVGDTQYF. CDR3 coding DNA: TGCGCCAGCAGAGACAGGGTTGGGGATACGCAGTATTTT.

This clone has a count of ten or more. This chain connects TRBV18 to TRBJ1-2; unclear D gene. The CDR3 loop spans 10 amino acids. CDR1 is KGHSH and CDR2 is LQKENI in the germline V gene. Trimming cost V 5 bases and J 8 bases, with 6 bases left between them. CDR3 in DNA: TGTGCCAGCTCAAAACAGGGCTACACCTTC. This gives the protein CASSKQGYTF. The complete variable domain, with remaining parts taken from reference TRBV18 and TRBJ1-2, reads NAGVMQNPRHLVRRRGQEARLRCSPMKGHSHVYWYRQLPEEGLKFMVYLQKENIIDESGMPKERFSAEFPKEGPSILRIQQVVRGDSAAYFCASSKQGYTFGSGTRLTVV.

The V call is TRBV28, the J call TRBJ2-7; unclear D gene. The germline V gene encodes CDR1 MDHEN and CDR2 SYDVKM. Trimming cost V 5 bases and J 3 bases, with 5 bases left between them. This CDR3 spans 11 amino acids. The CDR3 loop reads CASSESYEQYF. The CDR3, as DNA: TGTGCCAGCAGTGAGAGCTACGAGCAGTACTTC.

This clone was counted only a few times. This chain joins TRBV28 and TRBJ2-3; D is unresolved. CDR1 and CDR2 (germline): MDHEN, SYDVKM. V dropped 2 bases and J dropped 4 bases, with 19 bases sitting between them. CDR3 length: 17 amino acids. CDR3 amino acids: CASSLGVGSARADTQYF. The CDR3 DNA follows: TGTGCCAGCAGTTTAGGAGTTGGTAGTGCTCGGGCAGATACGCAGTATTTT. The variable domain in full, completed from reference TRBV28 and TRBJ2-3, reads DVKVTQSSRYLVKRTGEKVFLECVQDMDHENMFWYRQDPGLGLRLIYFSYDVKMKEKGDIPEGYSVSREKKERFSLILESASTNQTSMYLCASSLGVGSARADTQYFGPGTRLTVL.

The rearrangement uses TRBV19 and TRBJ2-3; D remains ambiguous. The V gene's germline CDR1 is LNHDA and CDR2 SQIVND (reference sequence). The germline V and J ends were trimmed by 5 bases and 4 bases, with 10 bases remaining between them. This CDR3 has 13 amino acids. The CDR3 nucleotides read TGTGCCAGTAGTGCACGATCCGCAGATACGCAGTATTTT. Translated: CASSARSADTQYF.

This clone was recorded a few times. The chain combines TRBV7-8 with TRBJ2-2; no definite D call. CDR3 length equals 13 residues. The germline CDR1 and CDR2 sequences are SGHVS and FQNEAQ. V lost 5 bases to trimming and J lost 6 bases, with 10 bases between them. The CDR3 loop is CASSPEHSGELFF. The CDR3 nucleotides are TGTGCCAGCAGCCCCGAGCATTCCGGGGAGCTGTTTTTT. Together with reference TRBV7-8 and TRBJ2-2, the CDR3 gives the full variable domain: GAGVSQSPRYKVAKRGQDVALRCDPISGHVSLFWYQQALGQGPEFLTYFQNEAQLDKSGLPSDRFFAERPEGSVSTLKIQRTQQEDSAVYLCASSPEHSGELFFGEGSRLTVL.

This clone came up many times. This sample also contains other DNA sequences that code for the same CDR3. This sequence joins TRBV6-1 and TRBJ2-6; D is perhaps TRBD2 (5 bases). Between the trimmed V and J ends, which lost 1 base and 1 base, there was a span of 5 bases. The CDR3 is 15 amino acids. CDR1 and CDR2 from the germline V gene are MNHNS and SASEGT. The CDR3 reads CASSEGGSGANVLTF. In nucleotides, the CDR3 is TGTGCCAGCAGTGAAGGAGGGTCTGGGGCCAACGTCCTGACTTTC.

The chain employs TRBV7-8 and TRBJ2-1, with a weak D call TRBD2 (5 bases). Germline loops: CDR1 SGHVS, CDR2 FQNEAQ. The CDR3 has 15 amino acids. V was clipped by 2 bases and J by 4 bases, with 12 bases between them. In nucleotides, the CDR3 is TGTGCCAGCAGCTTACCGGAGGAGAGGTACAATGAGCAGTTCTTC. It yields the protein CASSLPEERYNEQFF.

The chain couples TRBV7-7 to TRBJ1-1; D call uncertain. The V gene's germline CDR1 is SSHAT and CDR2 FNYEAQ (reference sequence). Trimming removed 1 base from V and 1 base from J, with 4 bases in between. The CDR3 has 13 residues. The CDR3 loop reads CASSLDPNTEAFF. CDR3 nucleotides: TGTGCCAGCAGCTTAGATCCGAACACTGAAGCTTTCTTT.

The V and J genes are TRBV19 and TRBJ2-1; D gene unclear. The CDR3 sequence is 13 residues long. The germline V gene has CDR1 LNHDA and CDR2 SQIVND (reference sequence). Trimming left V 5 bases short and J 6 bases short, with 11 bases between. The CDR3 loop is CASSPLLRNEQFF. The CDR3 DNA is TGTGCCAGTAGTCCCCTCCTACGCAATGAGCAGTTCTTC. Combining the CDR3 with reference TRBV19 and TRBJ2-1 gives the whole variable domain DGGITQSPKYLFRKEGQNVTLSCEQNLNHDAMYWYRQDPGQGLRLIYYSQIVNDFQKGDIAEGYSVSREKKESFPLTVTSAQKNPTAFYLCASSPLLRNEQFFGPGTRLTVL.

This clone was counted a few times. The chain employs TRBV27 and TRBJ2-1, with TRBD2 matching 7 bases. From germline, CDR1 is MNHEY and CDR2 SMNVEV (reference sequence). Losses at the gene ends were 7 bases for V and 2 bases for J; bases not matched to a gene: 5. The CDR3 covers 14 residues. This CDR3 is CASMYAGAYNEQFF. DNA for the CDR3: TGTGCCAGCATGTATGCGGGAGCCTACAATGAGCAGTTCTTC.

Points on this clone: This may come from a read error, since a much larger clone is one base off. The chain recombines TRBV9 with TRBJ1-1, with D perhaps TRBD1 (5 bases). The V gene's germline CDR1 is SGDLS and CDR2 YYNGEE. The CDR3 sequence is 13 residues long. The ends were cut back, 4 bases at V and 4 bases at J, with 11 bases in the middle. In DNA form, the CDR3 reads TGTGCCAGCAGCCCTACAGGTCTCACTGAAGCTTTCTTT. As protein: CASSPTGLTEAFF.

This chain connects TRBV7-8 to TRBJ2-2, with D unclear. Germline V gene lookup returns CDR1 SGHVS and CDR2 FQNEAQ. The CDR3 runs 18 residues. Trimming pared 0 bases from V and 0 bases from J, leaving 14 bases between. CDR3 DNA sequence: TGTGCCAGCAGCTTAGCGCACCGCTTATACGCGAACACCGGGGAGCTGTTTTTT. Translated: CASSLAHRLYANTGELFF. The variable domain in full, completed from reference TRBV7-8 and TRBJ2-2, reads GAGVSQSPRYKVAKRGQDVALRCDPISGHVSLFWYQQALGQGPEFLTYFQNEAQLDKSGLPSDRFFAERPEGSVSTLKIQRTQQEDSAVYLCASSLAHRLYANTGELFFGEGSRLTVL.

The chain is built from TRBV5-6 and TRBJ1-2, with D tentatively TRBD1 (6 bases). Germline CDR1 is SGHDT and CDR2 is YYEEEE. Trimming removed 2 bases at V and 9 bases at J, with 17 bases between. The CDR3 has 14 amino acids. In DNA form, the CDR3 reads TGTGCCAGCAGCTTAGCAGGGGAAATCCGTAGCTACACCTTC. It translates to CASSLAGEIRSYTF.

This clone came up a few times. The V and J genes are TRBV7-9 and TRBJ2-1; TRBD2 matches at 10 bases. Per germline, CDR1 SEHNR and CDR2 FQNEAQ (reference sequence). V dropped 1 base and J dropped 7; count of bases not matched to a gene: 4. The CDR3 has 15 amino acids. In nucleotides, the CDR3 is TGTGCCAGCAGCTTAGGTAGCGGGAGGAAGAATGAGCAGTTCTTC. This sequence encodes CASSLGSGRKNEQFF.

The chain recombines TRBV6-1 with TRBJ2-7, with 7 bases fitting TRBD2. Germline loops: CDR1 MNHNS, CDR2 SASEGT. Unmatched junction bases numbered 5, after V lost 4 bases and J lost 5 bases. This CDR3 is built from 13 residues. The CDR3 sequence is CASSAAGVNEQYF. In DNA, the CDR3 is TGTGCCAGCAGTGCTGCGGGAGTCAACGAGCAGTACTTC.